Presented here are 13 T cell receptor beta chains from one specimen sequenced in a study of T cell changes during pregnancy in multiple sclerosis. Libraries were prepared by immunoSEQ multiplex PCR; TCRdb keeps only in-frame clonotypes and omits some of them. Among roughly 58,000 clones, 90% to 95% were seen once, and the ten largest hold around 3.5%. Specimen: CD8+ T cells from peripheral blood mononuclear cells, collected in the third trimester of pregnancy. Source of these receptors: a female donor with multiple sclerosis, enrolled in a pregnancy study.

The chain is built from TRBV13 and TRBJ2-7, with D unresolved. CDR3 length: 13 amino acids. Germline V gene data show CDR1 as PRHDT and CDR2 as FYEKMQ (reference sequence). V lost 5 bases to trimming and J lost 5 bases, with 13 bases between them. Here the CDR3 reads CASSPRLSDEQYF. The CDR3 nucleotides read TGTGCCAGCAGCCCACGACTCTCTGACGAGCAGTACTTC. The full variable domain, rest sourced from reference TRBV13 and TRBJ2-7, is AAGVIQSPRHLIKEKRETATLKCYPIPRHDTVYWYQQGPGQDPQFLISFYEKMQSDKGSIPDRFSAQQFSDYHSELNMSSLELGDSALYFCASSPRLSDEQYFGPGTRLTVT.

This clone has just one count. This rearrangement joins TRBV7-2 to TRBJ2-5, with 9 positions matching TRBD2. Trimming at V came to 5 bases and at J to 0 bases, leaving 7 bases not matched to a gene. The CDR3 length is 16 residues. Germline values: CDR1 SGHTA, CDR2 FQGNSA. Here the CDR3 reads CASSTSTSGDQETQYF. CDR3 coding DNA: TGTGCCAGCAGCACCTCGACTAGCGGAGACCAAGAGACCCAGTACTTC.

Here the CDR3 reads CASSYRTGDRAHEQYF. CDR3 DNA sequence: TGTGCCAGCAGTTACCGAACCGGGGACAGGGCCCACGAGCAGTACTTC. V usage is TRBV6-5 and J usage is TRBJ2-5; 9 bases line up with TRBD1. The assigned J gene may be wrong: the sequence end matches TRBJ2-7 better. The CDR3 has 16 amino acids. Germline loops: CDR1 MNHEY, CDR2 SVGAGI.

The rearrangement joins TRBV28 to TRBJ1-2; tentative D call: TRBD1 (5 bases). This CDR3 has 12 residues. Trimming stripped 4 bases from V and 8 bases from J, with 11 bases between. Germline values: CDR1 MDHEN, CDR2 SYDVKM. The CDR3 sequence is CASSYIRGGYTF. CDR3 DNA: TGTGCCAGCAGTTACATCCGGGGGGGCTACACCTTC.

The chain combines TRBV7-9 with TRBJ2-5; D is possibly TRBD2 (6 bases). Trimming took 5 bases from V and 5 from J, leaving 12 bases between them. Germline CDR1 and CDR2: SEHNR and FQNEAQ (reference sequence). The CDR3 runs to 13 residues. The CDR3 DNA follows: TGTGCCAGCAGCCCCGTTGGGGGGGAGACCCAGTACTTC. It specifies CASSPVGGETQYF.

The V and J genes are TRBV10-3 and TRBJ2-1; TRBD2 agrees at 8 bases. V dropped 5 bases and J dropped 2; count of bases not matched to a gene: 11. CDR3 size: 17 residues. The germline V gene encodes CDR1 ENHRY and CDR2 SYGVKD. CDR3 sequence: CAISPKRLANTYNEQFF. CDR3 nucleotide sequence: TGTGCCATCAGTCCTAAAAGACTAGCGAACACCTACAATGAGCAGTTCTTC.

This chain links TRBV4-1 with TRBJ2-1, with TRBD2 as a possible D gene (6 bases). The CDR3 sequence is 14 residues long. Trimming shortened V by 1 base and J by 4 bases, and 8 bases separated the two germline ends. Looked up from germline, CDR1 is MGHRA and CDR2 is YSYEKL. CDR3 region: CASSQVGRYNEQFF. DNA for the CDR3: TGCGCCAGCAGCCAAGTAGGGAGGTACAATGAGCAGTTCTTC.

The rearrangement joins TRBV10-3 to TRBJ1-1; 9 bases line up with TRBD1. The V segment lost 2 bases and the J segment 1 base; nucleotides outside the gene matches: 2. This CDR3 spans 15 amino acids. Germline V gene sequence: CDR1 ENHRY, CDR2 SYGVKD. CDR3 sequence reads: CAISEPGQGNTEAFF. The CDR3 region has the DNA TGTGCCATCAGTGAGCCGGGACAGGGGAACACTGAAGCTTTCTTT.

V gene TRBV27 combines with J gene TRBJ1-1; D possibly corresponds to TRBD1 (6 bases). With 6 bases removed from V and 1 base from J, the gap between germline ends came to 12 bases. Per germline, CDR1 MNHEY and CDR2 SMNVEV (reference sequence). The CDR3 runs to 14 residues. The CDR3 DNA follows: TGTGCCAGCAGACAGGGCTTAAGGAACACTGAAGCTTTCTTT. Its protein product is CASRQGLRNTEAFF.

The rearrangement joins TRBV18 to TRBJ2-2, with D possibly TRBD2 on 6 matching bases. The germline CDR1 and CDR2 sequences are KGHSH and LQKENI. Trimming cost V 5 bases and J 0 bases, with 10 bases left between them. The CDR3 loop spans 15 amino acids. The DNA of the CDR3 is TGTGCCAGCTCAACTAGCCCTACGAACACCGGGGAGCTGTTTTTT. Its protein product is CASSTSPTNTGELFF.

The CDR3, as DNA: TGTGCCAGCAGCTTAGCGGGAGGTTCCTACGAGCAGTACTTC. Amino acid sequence: CASSLAGGSYEQYF. The chain recombines TRBV2 with TRBJ2-7, with TRBD2 identical over 10 bases. V shed 6 bases, J shed 1 base, and the junction held 3 bases outside the gene matches. This CDR3 contains 14 residues. In germline, CDR1 is SNHLY, CDR2 FYNNEI.

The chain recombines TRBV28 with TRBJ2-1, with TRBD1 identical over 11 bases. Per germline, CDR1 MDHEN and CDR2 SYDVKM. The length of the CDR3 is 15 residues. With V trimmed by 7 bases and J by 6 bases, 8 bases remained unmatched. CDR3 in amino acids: CASNLRDRGTNEQFF. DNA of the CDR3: TGTGCCAGCAACCTCCGGGACAGGGGGACCAATGAGCAGTTCTTC. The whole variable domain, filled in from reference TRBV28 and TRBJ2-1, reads DVKVTQSSRYLVKRTGEKVFLECVQDMDHENMFWYRQDPGLGLRLIYFSYDVKMKEKGDIPEGYSVSREKKERFSLILESASTNQTSMYLCASNLRDRGTNEQFFGPGTRLTVL.

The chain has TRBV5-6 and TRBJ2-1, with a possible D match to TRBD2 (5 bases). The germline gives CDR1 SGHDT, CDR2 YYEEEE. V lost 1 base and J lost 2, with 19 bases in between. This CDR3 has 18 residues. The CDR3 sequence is CASSLLRLAVTTYNEQFF. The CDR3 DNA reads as TGTGCCAGCAGCTTGCTCAGGCTAGCAGTCACAACCTACAATGAGCAGTTCTTC.